The present entry profiles one T cell receptor (beta chain) with its context. Its matching antigen is unknown. This sample was included in a study of shared clonotypes between healthy human individuals. Study-level background: Each donor had three CD4 naive, three CD4 memory, two CD8 naive and one CD8 memory plate.

Positive CCR7 selection of CD45RO-negative cells yielded the naive CD8 cells, and terminally differentiated effector memory CD45RA+ cells were excluded. Replicate sorted-subset PCRs were loaded with around 220 ng DNA, tens of thousands of T cell genomes. Produced via immunoSEQ multiplex PCR; TCRdb's table is partial and in-frame only. The table shows under 2,000,000 clones, with 85% to 95% occurring only once. The CDR3 length is 15 residues. V was clipped by 7 bases and J by 8 bases, with 23 bases between them. Study-level points and caveats: Among a handful of donors, roughly 5.4% of naive CD4 clonotypes were found in common. The sampled material consisted only of blood, and tissue repertoires are likely to differ.

The J gene is TRBJ1-2, the V gene TRBV23-1; D is ambiguous. TRBV23-1 is designated an ORF whose function remains uncertain. The clonotype originates from a man in his late teens or twenties in good health. The material sequenced was naive CD8+ T cells sorted from blood. The CDR3 nucleotides are TGCGCCAGCACCACCCCCGATGTGAGGACCGGCGGCTACACCTTC. Protein product: CASTTPDVRTGGYTF.